Listed below are T cell receptor beta chains from one sample, sequenced in a study of cytomegalovirus exposure and HLA in healthy donors. The method was immunoSEQ multiplex PCR; TCRdb's version includes in-frame clones alone and lacks a portion of them. The sample holds about 150,000 clones; approximately 80% are singletons and the top ten take approximately 4%. Sample: PBMCs. All receptors come from a woman in her thirties or forties in good health and CMV-seropositive. Both conserved end residues are trimmed from each CDR3. Each record gives: V gene, clone size, CDR3 protein. Part of the rows lack a size; the others show once, few, many or a class for expanded clones.

>TRBV10-2|-
ASGENNEQF
>TRBV9|-
ASSPRLVSYNEQF
>TRBV5-1|few
ASSSTGSELNTEAF
>TRBV6-6|-
ASSYSSGITDTQY
>TRBV5-4|-
ASSRTGRGNSPLH
>TRBV6-4|-
ASSERLAGGLNTGELF
>TRBV5-1|-
ASSPGDRSYEQY
>TRBV5-4|-
ASSLDGGGSYEQY
>TRBV11-2|-
ASSPHAPNRAMNTEAF
>TRBV21-1|-
ASSKGEMNGETQY
>TRBV27|-
ASSLNRAISSGANVLT
>TRBV28|-
ASSSPTGTGSYEQY
>TRBV27|-
ASNLSSGRNEKLF
>TRBV6-5|few
ASTPAEGRTEAF
>TRBV7-2|-
ASRIAGGRGETQY
>TRBV9|-
ASSVGPSGDQETQY
>TRBV6-1|-
ASRWTDNNYGYT
>TRBV10-2|-
ASSESDSSEGELF
>TRBV5-1|-
ASTGTSNNEQF
>TRBV9|-
ASSVTGGSEKLF
>TRBV6-6|-
ASGDTYGNTIY
>TRBV28|-
ASNSPMWGVSNTGELF
>TRBV7-2|-
ASSLGGVSELF
>TRBV6-5|-
ASRAGLELPQH
>TRBV5-1|-
ASSLGSGVYEQY
>TRBV2|-
ASSVMSGGGSGTQY
>TRBV30|-
AWNLAGGNEQF
>TRBV6-1|few
ASRLAQTYEQY
>TRBV27|-
ASSYGTSGSYEQY
>TRBV19|-
ASRRVVSGNTIY
>TRBV2|-
ASIAGSMNTEAF
>TRBV7-9|-
ASSSGQADTQY
>TRBV18|-
ASSSLAGIPQETQY
>TRBV15|-
ATSRAPGAYEQY
>TRBV7-2|-
ASSSRPGTDTQY
>TRBV19|-
ASSMGQGWSGELF
>TRBV5-1|-
ASSSGLAASSYNEQF
>TRBV28|few
ASSWRALDYGYT
>TRBV5-6|-
ASSSGTSRVEQY
>TRBV7-9|-
SSSLFGGLATYNEQF